This TCR beta chain was obtained from a study of blood T cell repertoires in COVID-19. Study details: Material from acute and convalescent COVID-19 was sourced from the United States, Italy and Spain. Nucleic acid was either cDNA or gDNA, and it came from T cells, B-cell-depleted T cells, or PBMCs.

V shed 6 bases and J shed 6 bases, with 21 bases lying between them. The CDR3 totals 15 residues. Looked up from germline, CDR1 is KGHSH and CDR2 is LQKENI. The authors' processing: Counts of nucleated cells, estimated from reference gene primer amplification, were obtained. Produced via immunoSEQ multiplex PCR; TCRdb's table is partial and in-frame only. That table supplies the V and J calls and clone size; D and trimming were determined from the DNA. The data hold 270,000 or so clones, with 85% observed a single time. The V gene is TRBV18, the J gene TRBJ2-7, with D maybe TRBD1 (5 bases). Sequencing was performed on peripheral blood. This sequence originates from a human donor in a cohort sampled during active COVID-19. The CDR3 DNA reads as TGTGCCAGCTCGCCTCTGGACATATCGCCGGGCGAGCAGTACTTC. It yields the protein CASSPLDISPGEQYF. The complete variable domain, with remaining parts taken from reference TRBV18 and TRBJ2-7, reads NAGVMQNPRHLVRRRGQEARLRCSPMKGHSHVYWYRQLPEEGLKFMVYLQKENIIDESGMPKERFSAEFPKEGPSILRIQQVVRGDSAAYFCASSPLDISPGEQYFGPGTRLTVT.